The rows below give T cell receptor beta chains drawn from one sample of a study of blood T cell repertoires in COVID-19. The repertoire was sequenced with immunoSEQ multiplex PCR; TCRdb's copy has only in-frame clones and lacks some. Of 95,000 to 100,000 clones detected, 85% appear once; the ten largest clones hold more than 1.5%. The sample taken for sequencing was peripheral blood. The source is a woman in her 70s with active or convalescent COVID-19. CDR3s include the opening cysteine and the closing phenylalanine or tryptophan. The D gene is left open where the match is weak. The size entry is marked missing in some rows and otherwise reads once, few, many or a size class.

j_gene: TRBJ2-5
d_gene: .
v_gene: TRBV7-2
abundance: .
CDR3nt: TGTGCCAGCAGCTTAAATGGAGTCGCGGAGACCCAGTACTTC
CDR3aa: CASSLNGVAETQYF

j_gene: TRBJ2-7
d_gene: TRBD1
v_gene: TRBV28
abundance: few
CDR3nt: TGTGCCAGCAGCCCCGCGGACAGGGGGCGGTCGTTCGAGCAGTACTTC
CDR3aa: CASSPADRGRSFEQYF

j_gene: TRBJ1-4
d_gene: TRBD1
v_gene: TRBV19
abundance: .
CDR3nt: TGTGCCAGTAGTATAGACAACAGGGGGACAACTAATGAAAAACTGTTTTTT
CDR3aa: CASSIDNRGTTNEKLFF

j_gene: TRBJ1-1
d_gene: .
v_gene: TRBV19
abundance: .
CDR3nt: TGTGCCAGTAGACCCACCCCCCAGGCCCGAACGGGACACAAGAACACTGAAGCTTTCTTT
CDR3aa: CASRPTPQARTGHKNTEAFF

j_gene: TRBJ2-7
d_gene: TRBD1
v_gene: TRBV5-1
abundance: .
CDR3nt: TGCGCCAGCAGCTATGACAGGGGGGACTACGAGCAGTACTTC
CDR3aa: CASSYDRGDYEQYF

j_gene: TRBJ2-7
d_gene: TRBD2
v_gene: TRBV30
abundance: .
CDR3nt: TGTGCCTGGAGTCCAGTAGCGGGAGGGCCCTACGAGCAGTACTTC
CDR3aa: CAWSPVAGGPYEQYF

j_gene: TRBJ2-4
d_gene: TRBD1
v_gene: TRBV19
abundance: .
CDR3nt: TGTGCCAGTAGTCCGGACAGGGGTCCCAAAAACATTCAGTACTTC
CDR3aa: CASSPDRGPKNIQYF

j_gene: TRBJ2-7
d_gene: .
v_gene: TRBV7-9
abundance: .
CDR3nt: TGTGCCAGCAGTTCTATGAGGTACGAGCAGTACTTC
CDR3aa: CASSSMRYEQYF

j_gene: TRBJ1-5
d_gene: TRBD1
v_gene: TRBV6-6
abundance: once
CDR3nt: TGTGCCAGCAGCCAGGACAGGGGGCGCAATCAGCCCCAGCATTTT
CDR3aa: CASSQDRGRNQPQHF

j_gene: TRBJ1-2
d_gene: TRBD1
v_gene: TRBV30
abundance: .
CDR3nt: TGTGCCTGGAGTGACGCAAACAGGGGTAACTATGGCTACACCTTC
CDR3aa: CAWSDANRGNYGYTF

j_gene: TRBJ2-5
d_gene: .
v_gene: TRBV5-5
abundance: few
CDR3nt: TGTGCCAGCAGCTTACAGCGGGACAAGCGCGGGGAGACCCAGTACTTC
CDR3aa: CASSLQRDKRGETQYF

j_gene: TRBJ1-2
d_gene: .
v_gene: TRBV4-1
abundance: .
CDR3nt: TGCGCCAGCAGCCAAGATCAGAGCAGGGCTTATGGCTACACCTTC
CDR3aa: CASSQDQSRAYGYTF

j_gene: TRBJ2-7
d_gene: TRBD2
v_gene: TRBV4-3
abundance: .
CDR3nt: TGCGCCAGCAGCCCCGGACTAGCGGGACCCTACGAGCAGTACTTC
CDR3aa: CASSPGLAGPYEQYF

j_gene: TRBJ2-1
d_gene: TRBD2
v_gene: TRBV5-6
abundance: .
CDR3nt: TGTGCCAGCAGCTTGCTGACTAGCGGGAGCAATGAGCAGTTCTTC
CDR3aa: CASSLLTSGSNEQFF

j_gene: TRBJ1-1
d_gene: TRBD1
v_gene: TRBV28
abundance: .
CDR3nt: TGTGCCACCCGGGACAGGTACACTGAAGCTTTCTTT
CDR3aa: CATRDRYTEAFF

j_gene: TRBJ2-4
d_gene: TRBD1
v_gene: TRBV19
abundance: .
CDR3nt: TGTGCCAGTAGCCTATGGGACAGGGGAAACATTCAGTACTTC
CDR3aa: CASSLWDRGNIQYF

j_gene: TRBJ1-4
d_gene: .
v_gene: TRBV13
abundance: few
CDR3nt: TGTGCCAGCAGCGTCACGGAGTCGGGGGAAGAAAAACTGTTTTTT
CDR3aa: CASSVTESGEEKLFF

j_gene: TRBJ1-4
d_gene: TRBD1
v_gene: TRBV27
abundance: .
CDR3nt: TGTGCCAGCAGTAGACAGGGGTACATGGAAAAACTGTTTTTT
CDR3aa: CASSRQGYMEKLFF

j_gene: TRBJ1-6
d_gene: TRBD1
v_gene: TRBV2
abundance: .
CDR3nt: TGTGCCAGCAGTCCGGACAGGGGCAATTCACCCCTCCACTTT
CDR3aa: CASSPDRGNSPLHF

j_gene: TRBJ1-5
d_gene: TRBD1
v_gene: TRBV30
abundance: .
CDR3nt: TGTGCCTGGAGTCCTCGGACAGGTAGCAATCAGCCCCAGCATTTT
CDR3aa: CAWSPRTGSNQPQHF

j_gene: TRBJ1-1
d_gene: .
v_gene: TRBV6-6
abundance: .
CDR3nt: TGTGCCAGCAGCCCCAGCCTCGACAGGCTTCCTGAAGCTTTCTTT
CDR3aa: CASSPSLDRLPEAFF

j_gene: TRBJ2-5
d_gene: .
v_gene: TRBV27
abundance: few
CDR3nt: TGTGCCAGCAGTTTCCAGAAGGAGACCCAGTACTTC
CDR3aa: CASSFQKETQYF

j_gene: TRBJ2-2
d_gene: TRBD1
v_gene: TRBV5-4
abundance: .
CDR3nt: TGTGCCAGCAGCTTTTCGGCACAGGGGAGAGGGGAGCTGTTTTTT
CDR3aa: CASSFSAQGRGELFF

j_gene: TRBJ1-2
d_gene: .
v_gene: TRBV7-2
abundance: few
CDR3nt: TGTGCCAGCAGCTTTCGGTCGGACTATGGCTACACCTTC
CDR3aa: CASSFRSDYGYTF

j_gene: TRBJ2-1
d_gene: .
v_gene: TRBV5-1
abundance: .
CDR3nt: TGCGCCAGCAGCTTACCGGACTGGAACAATGAGCAGTTCTTC
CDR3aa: CASSLPDWNNEQFF

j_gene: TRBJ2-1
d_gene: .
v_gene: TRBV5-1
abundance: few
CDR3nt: TGCGCCAGCAGCGAGGGCGGATACAATGAGCAGTTCTTC
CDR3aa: CASSEGGYNEQFF

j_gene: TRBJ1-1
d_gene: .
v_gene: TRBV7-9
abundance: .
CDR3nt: TGTGCCAGCAGCTTACAGGAGAACACTGAAGCTTTCTTT
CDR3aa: CASSLQENTEAFF

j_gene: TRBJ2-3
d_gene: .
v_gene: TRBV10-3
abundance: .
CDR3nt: TGTGCCACATCAAGAAACAGCCCCACAGATACGCAGTATTTT
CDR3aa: CATSRNSPTDTQYF

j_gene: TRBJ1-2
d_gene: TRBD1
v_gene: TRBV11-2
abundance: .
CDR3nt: TGTGCCAGCAGCTCCGTTCGGACAGGGAATGGCTACACCTTC
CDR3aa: CASSSVRTGNGYTF

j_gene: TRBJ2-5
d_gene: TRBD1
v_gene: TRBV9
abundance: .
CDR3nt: TGTGCCAGCAGCCTCCGACAGGGACAAGAGACCCAGTACTTC
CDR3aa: CASSLRQGQETQYF

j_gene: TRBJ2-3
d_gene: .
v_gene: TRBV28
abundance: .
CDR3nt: TGTGCCAGCAGTCTTACGACTAGCACAGATACGCAGTATTTT
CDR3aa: CASSLTTSTDTQYF

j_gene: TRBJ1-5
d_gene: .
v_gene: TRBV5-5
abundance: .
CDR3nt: TGTGCCAGCAGCTTGGCGGCAGGGAAGGGGTCCCAGCATTTT
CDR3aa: CASSLAAGKGSQHF

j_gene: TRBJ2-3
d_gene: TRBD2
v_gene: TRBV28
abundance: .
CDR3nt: TGTGCCAGCAGTTTAAACCTAGCGGGCAGTGGGGATACGCAGTATTTT
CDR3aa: CASSLNLAGSGDTQYF

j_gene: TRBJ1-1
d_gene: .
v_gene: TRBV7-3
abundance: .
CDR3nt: TGTGCCAGCAGCCCACCAGGGGAAGGGACTGAAGCTTTCTTT
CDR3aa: CASSPPGEGTEAFF

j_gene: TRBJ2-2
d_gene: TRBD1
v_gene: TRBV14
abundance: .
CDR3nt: TGTGCCAGCAGCCAGGGATTGACAGGGGACGCCGGGGAGCTGTTTTTT
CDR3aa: CASSQGLTGDAGELFF

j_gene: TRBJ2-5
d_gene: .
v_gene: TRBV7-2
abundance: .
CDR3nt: TGTGCCAGCAGTTCCCAGGACCTCAGGGGCCAAGAGACCCAGTACTTC
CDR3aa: CASSSQDLRGQETQYF

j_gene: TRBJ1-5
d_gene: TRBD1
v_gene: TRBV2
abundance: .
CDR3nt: TGTGCCAGCAGGGAAGACAGGGGGTTTTATCAGCCCCAGCATTTT
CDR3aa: CASREDRGFYQPQHF

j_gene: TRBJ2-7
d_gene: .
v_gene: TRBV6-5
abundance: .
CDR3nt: TGTGCCAGCAGTTACCCAGGGATCCCCCACGAGCAGTACTTC
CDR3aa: CASSYPGIPHEQYF

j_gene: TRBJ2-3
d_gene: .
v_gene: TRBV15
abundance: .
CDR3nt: TGTGCCACCAGCCAACAGGTGAGCACAGATACGCAGTATTTT
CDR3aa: CATSQQVSTDTQYF

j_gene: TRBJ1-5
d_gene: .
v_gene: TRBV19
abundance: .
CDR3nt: TGTGCCAGTAGTCCCAAATCGGGTACGGTGAACAATCAGCCCCAGCATTTT
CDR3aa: CASSPKSGTVNNQPQHF

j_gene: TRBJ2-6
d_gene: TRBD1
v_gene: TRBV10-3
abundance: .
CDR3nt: TGTGCCATCAGTCTAAATCTAGGACAGGGGGCATCTGGGGCCAACGTCCTGACTTTC
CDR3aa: CAISLNLGQGASGANVLTF

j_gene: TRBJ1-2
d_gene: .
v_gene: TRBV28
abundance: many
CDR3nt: TGTGCCAGCAGTGCGGGACCGGCAAGGAATGGCTACACCTTC
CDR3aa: CASSAGPARNGYTF

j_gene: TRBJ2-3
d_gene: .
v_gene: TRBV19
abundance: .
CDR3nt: TGTGCCAGTAGTATAGGGGGAGCGACCACAGATACGCAGTATTTT
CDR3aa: CASSIGGATTDTQYF

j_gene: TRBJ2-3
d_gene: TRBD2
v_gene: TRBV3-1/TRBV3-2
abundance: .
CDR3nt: TGTGCCAGCAGCCAAGTCCCAATCGGGGGGGGTGGCACAGATACGCAGTATTTT
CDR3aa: CASSQVPIGGGGTDTQYF

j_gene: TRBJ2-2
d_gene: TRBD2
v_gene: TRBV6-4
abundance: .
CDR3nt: TGTGCCAGCAGTAGGGGCGGGAGTACCGCCGGGGAGCTGTTTTTT
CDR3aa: CASSRGGSTAGELFF

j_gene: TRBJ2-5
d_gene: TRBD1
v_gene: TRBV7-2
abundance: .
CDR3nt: TGTGCCAGCGGACGACCGGGACAGGGCTTGGAGACCCAGTACTTC
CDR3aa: CASGRPGQGLETQYF

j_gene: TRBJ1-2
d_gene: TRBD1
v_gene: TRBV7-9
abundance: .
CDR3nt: TGTGCCAGCAGCTCATTGACAGGGAGCTATGGCTACACCTTC
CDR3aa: CASSSLTGSYGYTF

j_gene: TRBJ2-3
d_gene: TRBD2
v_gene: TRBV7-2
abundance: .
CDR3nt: TGTGCCAGCCTCAAGGGCGGGAGGAGTTTGGCAGATACGCAGTATTTT
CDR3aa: CASLKGGRSLADTQYF

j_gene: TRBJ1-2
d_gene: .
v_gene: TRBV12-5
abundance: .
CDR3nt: TGTGCTAGTGCCATTAGCTGGAGTTATGGCTACACCTTC
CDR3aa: CASAISWSYGYTF

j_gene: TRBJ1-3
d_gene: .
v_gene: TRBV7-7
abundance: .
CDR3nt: TGTGCTAGCAGCGCAGGGATTAGCTCTGGAAACACCATATATTTT
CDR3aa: CASSAGISSGNTIYF

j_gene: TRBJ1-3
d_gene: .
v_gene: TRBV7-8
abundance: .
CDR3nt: TGTGCCAGCAGCATCGGCAAAGGGGTGTCGTTTGAAAACACCATATATTTT
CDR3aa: CASSIGKGVSFENTIYF

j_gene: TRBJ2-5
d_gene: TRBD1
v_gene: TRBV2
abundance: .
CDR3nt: TGTGCCAGCAGCGACGGACAGGGAGAGACCCAGTACTTC
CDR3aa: CASSDGQGETQYF

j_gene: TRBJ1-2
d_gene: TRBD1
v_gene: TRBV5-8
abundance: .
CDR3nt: TGTGCCAGCAGCTCACGACAGGGGGCTAACTATGGCTACACCTTC
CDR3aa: CASSSRQGANYGYTF